Listed below are T cell receptor beta chains from one sample, sequenced in a study of cytomegalovirus exposure and HLA in healthy donors. Method: immunoSEQ multiplex PCR; TCRdb's copy keeps in-frame clones and lacks some. The repertoire holds about 98,000 clones, around 80% seen once, with roughly 1.5% in the top ten. Sequencing used PBMCs. The receptors were gathered from a man aged 40-49 years in good health and CMV-seronegative. The CDR3 runs from the conserved cysteine through the conserved F or W. The order of the fields is clone size, D gene, V gene, J gene, CDR3 DNA, CDR3 protein. A D gene is named only where the DNA matches it firmly. A row's size may be missing; if present it is once, few, many or a size class.

size: NA
D: TRBD1
V: TRBV27
J: TRBJ2-1
DNA: TGTGCCAGCAGACCGTCGACAGGGATGAGCAATGAGCAGTTCTTC
CDR3: CASRPSTGMSNEQFF

size: NA
D: NA
V: TRBV5-5
J: TRBJ2-7
DNA: TGTGCCAGCATCCCGACAGGCTCCTACGAGCAGTACTTC
CDR3: CASIPTGSYEQYF

size: NA
D: NA
V: TRBV7-9
J: TRBJ1-1
DNA: TGTGCCAGCAGGGCGGGGGGGGAGTACACTGAAGCTTTCTTT
CDR3: CASRAGGEYTEAFF

size: few
D: TRBD1
V: TRBV2
J: TRBJ1-5
DNA: TGTGCCAGGGGGACAGCGGAGGGGAACAATCAGCCCCAGCATTTT
CDR3: CARGTAEGNNQPQHF

size: NA
D: NA
V: TRBV7-9
J: TRBJ2-7
DNA: TGTGCCAGCAGCTTAGAGGACAGTCTGTACTTC
CDR3: CASSLEDSLYF

size: NA
D: NA
V: TRBV9
J: TRBJ1-1
DNA: TGTGCCAGCAGCGTAGCACAACAGGGATACGCTGAAGCTTTCTTT
CDR3: CASSVAQQGYAEAFF

size: NA
D: NA
V: TRBV5-1
J: TRBJ2-5
DNA: TGCGCCAGCAGCTCGGGGTTTAGCGGTGAGACCCAGTACTTC
CDR3: CASSSGFSGETQYF

size: NA
D: TRBD2
V: TRBV4-3
J: TRBJ2-1
DNA: TGCGCCAGCAGCCGAAGACTAGCGGGGGGTTCAATGAATGAGCAGTTCTTC
CDR3: CASSRRLAGGSMNEQFF

size: NA
D: NA
V: TRBV6-5
J: TRBJ2-1
DNA: TGTGCCAGCAGTTACGACTGGAGCTCCTACAATGAGCAGTTCTTC
CDR3: CASSYDWSSYNEQFF

size: NA
D: NA
V: TRBV7-2
J: TRBJ1-1
DNA: TGTGCCAGCAGCACGGACAGGAACACTGAAGCTTTCTTT
CDR3: CASSTDRNTEAFF

size: NA
D: TRBD1
V: TRBV5-1
J: TRBJ2-5
DNA: TGCGCCAGCAAGGCGACAGGGGGGATCCAAGAGACCCAGTACTTC
CDR3: CASKATGGIQETQYF

size: once
D: NA
V: TRBV6-1
J: TRBJ2-3
DNA: TGTGCCAGCAGTCCGGGACTCTCTACGCAGTATTTT
CDR3: CASSPGLSTQYF

size: NA
D: TRBD1
V: TRBV5-1
J: TRBJ2-3
DNA: TGCGCCAGCAGCCTGGACAGGACCACAGATACGCAGTATTTT
CDR3: CASSLDRTTDTQYF

size: NA
D: TRBD1
V: TRBV6-5
J: TRBJ2-3
DNA: TGTGCCAGCAGTTACTCGTCCCAGGGGGTGACAGATACGCAGTATTTT
CDR3: CASSYSSQGVTDTQYF

size: NA
D: TRBD1
V: TRBV5-1
J: TRBJ2-5
DNA: TGCGCCAGCAGCCTGGGACAGGGGGCGCTTGAGACCCAGTACTTC
CDR3: CASSLGQGALETQYF

size: NA
D: NA
V: TRBV6-1
J: TRBJ1-4
DNA: TGTGCCAGCAGTGAATCGCACGGAGGAGATGAAAAACTGTTTTTT
CDR3: CASSESHGGDEKLFF

size: NA
D: TRBD2
V: TRBV4-3
J: TRBJ2-3
DNA: TGCGCCAGCAGCCAATCAACCGGGATAGCGGGGTCGGCAGATACGCAGTATTTT
CDR3: CASSQSTGIAGSADTQYF

size: NA
D: TRBD1
V: TRBV11-3
J: TRBJ2-2
DNA: TGTGCCAGCAGCTTACATCGGGCAGGGGGAACCGGGGAGCTGTTTTTT
CDR3: CASSLHRAGGTGELFF

size: NA
D: TRBD2
V: TRBV5-4
J: TRBJ2-5
DNA: TGTGCCAGCAGACCAGCTAGCGGGAGGCAAGAGACCCAGTACTTC
CDR3: CASRPASGRQETQYF

size: NA
D: NA
V: TRBV6-5
J: TRBJ2-2
DNA: TGTGCCAGCAGATCCGGGACTGGCACCGGGGAGCTGTTTTTT
CDR3: CASRSGTGTGELFF

size: NA
D: TRBD1
V: TRBV6-5
J: TRBJ1-4
DNA: TGTGCCAGCAGTTACTCCCACCCACAGGGGGGGGAAAAACTGTTTTTT
CDR3: CASSYSHPQGGEKLFF

size: NA
D: NA
V: TRBV25-1
J: TRBJ1-4
DNA: TGTGCCAGCAGTGATACGAACAGGGCTGAAAAACTGTTTTTT
CDR3: CASSDTNRAEKLFF

size: few
D: TRBD1
V: TRBV6-1
J: TRBJ1-2
DNA: TGTGCCAGCGGGATGCCGACAGGGGTGGGCGGCTACACCTTC
CDR3: CASGMPTGVGGYTF

size: NA
D: TRBD2
V: TRBV11-2
J: TRBJ2-2
DNA: TGTGCCAGCAGCTTAGAGACCCCAATAGCGGGGGCTAACACCGGGGAGCTGTTTTTT
CDR3: CASSLETPIAGANTGELFF

size: NA
D: TRBD2
V: TRBV2
J: TRBJ2-5
DNA: TGTGCCAGCAGTCGCGGGGGTAACCAAGAGACCCAGTACTTC
CDR3: CASSRGGNQETQYF

size: NA
D: TRBD2
V: TRBV4-1
J: TRBJ2-3
DNA: TGCGCCAGCAGCCAAGTGCCCCCAGGGGGACTAGCGGGGGTAACAGATACGCAGTATTTT
CDR3: CASSQVPPGGLAGVTDTQYF

size: NA
D: NA
V: TRBV4-1
J: TRBJ2-7
DNA: TGCGCCAGCAGCCGTAACAGGGGGGGCTACGAGCAGTACTTC
CDR3: CASSRNRGGYEQYF

size: NA
D: TRBD1
V: TRBV19
J: TRBJ1-5
DNA: TGTGCCAGTCCGGACAGGTCAAATCAGCCCCAGCATTTT
CDR3: CASPDRSNQPQHF

size: once
D: NA
V: TRBV4-3
J: TRBJ1-1
DNA: TGCGCCAGCAGCCAAGTCAGGGTTTGGGGGAACACTGAAGCTTTCTTT
CDR3: CASSQVRVWGNTEAFF

size: NA
D: NA
V: TRBV19
J: TRBJ1-6
DNA: TGTGCCAGTAGTATTGGGACACCAAATTCACCCCTCCACTTT
CDR3: CASSIGTPNSPLHF

size: NA
D: NA
V: TRBV12-5
J: TRBJ1-6
DNA: TGTGCTAGTGGTTTGAATACAGGTAGCTCCTATAATTCACCCCTCCACTTT
CDR3: CASGLNTGSSYNSPLHF

size: NA
D: NA
V: TRBV6-5
J: TRBJ2-6
DNA: TGTGCCAGCAGTTGGACAGAGTCCAACGTCCTGACTTTC
CDR3: CASSWTESNVLTF

size: NA
D: TRBD1
V: TRBV7-9
J: TRBJ1-2
DNA: TGTGCCAGCAGCCCGGTAGGGGACAGGGGCTATGGCTACACCTTC
CDR3: CASSPVGDRGYGYTF

size: NA
D: TRBD2
V: TRBV5-1
J: TRBJ2-3
DNA: TGCGCCAGCAGCTTGGCCAGGGGCGGGGGGGCCGATTGGACAGATACGCAGTATTTT
CDR3: CASSLARGGGADWTDTQYF

size: NA
D: NA
V: TRBV10-3
J: TRBJ2-5
DNA: TGTGCCATCAGTGAGTCGAACGGGGAGGTTGAGACCCAGTACTTC
CDR3: CAISESNGEVETQYF

size: NA
D: TRBD1
V: TRBV7-8
J: TRBJ1-6
DNA: TGTGCCAGCAGCTCTTCACCGACAGGGGCGAGTTCACCCCTCCACTTT
CDR3: CASSSSPTGASSPLHF

size: NA
D: NA
V: TRBV9
J: TRBJ2-1
DNA: TGTGCCAGCAGCGTAGGCTGGAGCTCCTACAATGAGCAGTTCTTC
CDR3: CASSVGWSSYNEQFF

size: NA
D: NA
V: TRBV11-2
J: TRBJ1-5
DNA: TGTGCCAGCAGCTTAGGACGGGGAACCAATCAGCCCCAGCATTTT
CDR3: CASSLGRGTNQPQHF

size: few
D: NA
V: TRBV28
J: TRBJ1-6
DNA: TGTGCCAGCAGGTACAGGGATTTCAATTCACCCCTCCACTTT
CDR3: CASRYRDFNSPLHF

size: few
D: NA
V: TRBV20-1
J: TRBJ2-5
DNA: TGCAGTGCTACGTCCCAAGAGACCCAGTACTTC
CDR3: CSATSQETQYF

size: NA
D: NA
V: TRBV28
J: TRBJ2-2
DNA: TGTGCCAGCAGTTCCCCGGTTCTAACCGGGGAGCTGTTTTTT
CDR3: CASSSPVLTGELFF

size: NA
D: NA
V: TRBV2
J: TRBJ2-7
DNA: TGTGCCAGCAGTGTGAAGCATTTGGAGGGGGAGCAGTACTTC
CDR3: CASSVKHLEGEQYF

size: NA
D: NA
V: TRBV28
J: TRBJ1-2
DNA: TGTGCCAGCAGTTTGGCAGGGCCAAGCTATGGCTACACCTTC
CDR3: CASSLAGPSYGYTF

size: NA
D: TRBD1
V: TRBV6-5
J: TRBJ1-2
DNA: TGTGCCAGCAGTTACTCGACAGGGGGCCCCCTCTATGGCTACACCTTC
CDR3: CASSYSTGGPLYGYTF

size: NA
D: TRBD1
V: TRBV5-5
J: TRBJ1-4
DNA: TGTGCCAGCATCCCGTTGGGACAGGGGGTTGAAAAACTGTTTTTT
CDR3: CASIPLGQGVEKLFF

size: once
D: NA
V: TRBV27
J: TRBJ2-7
DNA: TGTGCCAGCAGTTTATTCCCTCGGGACAAGTCCTACGAGCAGTACTTC
CDR3: CASSLFPRDKSYEQYF

size: NA
D: NA
V: TRBV5-1
J: TRBJ1-3
DNA: TGCGCCAGCAGCGCAACAACAGGGTCTGGAAACACCATATATTTT
CDR3: CASSATTGSGNTIYF

size: NA
D: NA
V: TRBV27
J: TRBJ1-1
DNA: TGTGCCAGCAGTTTTTCAGTCGGGGGGCCGAACACTGAAGCTTTCTTT
CDR3: CASSFSVGGPNTEAFF